The clone carrying this T cell receptor (beta chain) has a single count. Its cognate antigen is unknown. Trimming removed 3 bases from V and 4 bases from J; junction bases left unmatched: 4. Germline V gene sequence: CDR1 MGHDK, CDR2 SYGVNS. There are 14 residues in the CDR3. The source of the sample is a study of T cell responses to AZD1222 COVID-19 vaccine. Sequencing was performed with immunoSEQ multiplex PCR; in TCRdb, only in-frame clones are kept and a portion is missing. The data contain 92,000 or so clones, roughly 90% of them singletons. Whole-study results and caveats: The CD4 TCRs associated with vaccination extended across spike and predominated at 160-218 and 743-854.

The receptor comes from an adult in good health. Sequenced material: peripheral blood, taken on day 0 of AZD1222 vaccination. The chain employs TRBV25-1 and TRBJ2-5; the match to TRBD1 covers 8 bases. CDR3 sequence: CASSEDRDGETQYF. For the CDR3, the DNA is TGTGCCAGCAGTGAGGACAGGGACGGAGAGACCCAGTACTTC. The full variable domain, completed using reference TRBV25-1 and TRBJ2-5, is EADIYQTPRYLVIGTGKKITLECSQTMGHDKMYWYQQDPGMELHLIHYSYGVNSTEKGDLSSESTVSRIRTEHFPLTLESARPSHTSQYLCASSEDRDGETQYFGPGTRLLVL.